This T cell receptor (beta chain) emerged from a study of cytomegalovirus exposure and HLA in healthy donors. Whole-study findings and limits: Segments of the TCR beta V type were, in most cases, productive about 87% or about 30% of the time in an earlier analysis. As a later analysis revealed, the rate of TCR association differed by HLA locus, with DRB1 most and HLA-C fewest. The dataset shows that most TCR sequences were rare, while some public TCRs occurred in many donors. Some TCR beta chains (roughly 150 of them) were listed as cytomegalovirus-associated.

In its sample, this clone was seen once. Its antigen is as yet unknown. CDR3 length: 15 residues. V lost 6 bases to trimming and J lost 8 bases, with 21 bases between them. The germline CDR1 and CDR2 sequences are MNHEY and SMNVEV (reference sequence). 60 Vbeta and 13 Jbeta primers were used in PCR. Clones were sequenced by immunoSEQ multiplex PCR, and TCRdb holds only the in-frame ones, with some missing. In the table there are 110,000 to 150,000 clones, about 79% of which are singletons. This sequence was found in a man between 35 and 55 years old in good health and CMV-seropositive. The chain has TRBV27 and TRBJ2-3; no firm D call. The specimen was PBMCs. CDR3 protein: CASSPPSRGSPTQYF. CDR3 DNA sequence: TGTGCCAGCAGCCCCCCCTCACGAGGATCCCCTACGCAGTATTTT.